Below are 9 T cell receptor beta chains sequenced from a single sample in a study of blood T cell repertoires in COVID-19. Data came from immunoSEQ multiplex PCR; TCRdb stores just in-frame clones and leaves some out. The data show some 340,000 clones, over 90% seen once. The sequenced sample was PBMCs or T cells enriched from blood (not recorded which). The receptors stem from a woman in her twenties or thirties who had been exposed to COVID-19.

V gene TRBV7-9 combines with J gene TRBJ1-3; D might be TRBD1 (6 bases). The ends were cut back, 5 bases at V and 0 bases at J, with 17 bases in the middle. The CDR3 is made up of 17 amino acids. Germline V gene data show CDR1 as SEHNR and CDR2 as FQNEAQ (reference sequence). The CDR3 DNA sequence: TGTGCCAGCAGCGAGGGGGGAGGGACCTACTCTGGAAACACCATATATTTT. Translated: CASSEGGGTYSGNTIYF.

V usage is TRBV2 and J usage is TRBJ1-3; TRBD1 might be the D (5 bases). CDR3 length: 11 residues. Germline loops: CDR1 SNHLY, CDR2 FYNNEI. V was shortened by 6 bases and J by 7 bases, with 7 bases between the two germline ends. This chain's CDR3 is CASRGANTIYF. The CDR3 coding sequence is TGTGCCAGCAGAGGGGCGAACACCATATATTTT.

The CDR3 nucleotides read TGCGCCAGCAGCTTGGCCAACAGTTTAGGCACTGAAGCTTTCTTT. It translates to CASSLANSLGTEAFF. V usage is TRBV5-1 and J usage is TRBJ1-1; D unresolved. Germline CDR1 and CDR2: SGHRS and YFSETQ. The CDR3 is made up of 15 amino acids. Trimming cost V 0 bases and J 4 bases, with 13 bases left between them.

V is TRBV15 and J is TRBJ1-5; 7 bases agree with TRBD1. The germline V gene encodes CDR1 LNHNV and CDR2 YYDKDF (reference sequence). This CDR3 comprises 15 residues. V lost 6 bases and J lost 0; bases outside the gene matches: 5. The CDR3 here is CATRQGEVSNQPQHF. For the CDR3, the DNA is TGTGCCACCAGGCAGGGGGAAGTTAGCAATCAGCCCCAGCATTTT.

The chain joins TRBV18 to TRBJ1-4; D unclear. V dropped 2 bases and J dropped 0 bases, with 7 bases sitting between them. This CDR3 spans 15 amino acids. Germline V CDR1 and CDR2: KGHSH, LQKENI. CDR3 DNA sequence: TGTGCCAGCTCACCAACGGTTGCAACTAATGAAAAACTGTTTTTT. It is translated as CASSPTVATNEKLFF.

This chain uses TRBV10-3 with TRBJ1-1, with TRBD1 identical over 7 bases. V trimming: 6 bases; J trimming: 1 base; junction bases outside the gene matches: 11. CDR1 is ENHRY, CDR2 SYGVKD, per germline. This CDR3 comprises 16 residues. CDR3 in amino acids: CAIRGQAGGENTEAFF. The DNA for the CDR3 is TGTGCCATCAGAGGACAGGCAGGTGGGGAGAACACTGAAGCTTTCTTT.

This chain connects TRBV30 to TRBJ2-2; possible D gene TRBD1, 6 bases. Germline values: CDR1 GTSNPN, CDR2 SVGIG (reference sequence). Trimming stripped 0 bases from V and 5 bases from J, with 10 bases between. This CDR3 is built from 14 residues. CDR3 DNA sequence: TGTGCCTGGAGTGTTCTAACAGGGACCGGGGAGCTGTTTTTT. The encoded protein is CAWSVLTGTGELFF.

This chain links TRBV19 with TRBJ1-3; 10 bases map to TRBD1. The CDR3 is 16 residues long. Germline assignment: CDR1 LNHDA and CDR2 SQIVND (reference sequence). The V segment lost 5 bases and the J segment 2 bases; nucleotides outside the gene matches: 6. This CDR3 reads CASSSWTGGAGNTIYF. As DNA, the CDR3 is TGTGCCAGTAGTTCCTGGACAGGGGGAGCTGGAAACACCATATATTTT.

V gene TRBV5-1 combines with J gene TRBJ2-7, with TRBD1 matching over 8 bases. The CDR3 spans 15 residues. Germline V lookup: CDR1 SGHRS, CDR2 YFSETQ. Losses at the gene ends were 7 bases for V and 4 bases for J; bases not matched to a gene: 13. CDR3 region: CASFSLGQGPYEQYF. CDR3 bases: TGCGCCAGCTTCTCCTTAGGACAGGGACCATACGAGCAGTACTTC.